A single T cell receptor (beta chain) is shown here with its context. What it binds is not known. The CDR3 contains 17 residues. Looked up from germline, CDR1 is SGHRS and CDR2 is YFSETQ. Trimming cost V 0 bases and J 4 bases, with 19 bases left between them. The entry originates in a study of cytomegalovirus exposure and HLA in healthy donors. The PCR made use of 60 Vbeta and 13 Jbeta primers. Per the original data handling: Tens of millions of unique TCR beta chains, around 10 million of them shared, were counted by a later analysis. This table comes from immunoSEQ multiplex PCR, and its TCRdb copy is limited to in-frame clones, with some not included. V, J and clone size are taken as reported in that table, and D and trimming were inferred from the DNA itself. Of fewer than 150,000 clones in the sample, about 70% were seen once. Study-level findings and limits: Only CMV serostatus was available as immune exposure information.

V gene TRBV5-1 combines with J gene TRBJ2-5; D is uncertain. This TCR was recovered from a man younger than 35 in good health and CMV-seronegative. The sequencing input was PBMCs. The CDR3 DNA is TGCGCCAGCAGCTTGGCCAAGACGGCCATGTCGGGAGAGACCCAGTACTTC. This gives the protein CASSLAKTAMSGETQYF.